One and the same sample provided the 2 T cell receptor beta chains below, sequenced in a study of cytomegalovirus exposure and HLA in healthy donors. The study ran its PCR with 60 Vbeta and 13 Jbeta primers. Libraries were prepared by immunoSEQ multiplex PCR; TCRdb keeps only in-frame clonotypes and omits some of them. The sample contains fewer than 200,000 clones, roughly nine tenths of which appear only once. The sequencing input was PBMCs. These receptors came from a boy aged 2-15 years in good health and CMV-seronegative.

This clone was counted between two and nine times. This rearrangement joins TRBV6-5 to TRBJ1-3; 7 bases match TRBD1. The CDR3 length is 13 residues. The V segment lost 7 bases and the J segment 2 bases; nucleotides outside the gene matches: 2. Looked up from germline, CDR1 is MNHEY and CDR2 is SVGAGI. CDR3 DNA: TGTGCCAGCACCGGGACAGCTGGAAACACCATATATTTT. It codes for CASTGTAGNTIYF.

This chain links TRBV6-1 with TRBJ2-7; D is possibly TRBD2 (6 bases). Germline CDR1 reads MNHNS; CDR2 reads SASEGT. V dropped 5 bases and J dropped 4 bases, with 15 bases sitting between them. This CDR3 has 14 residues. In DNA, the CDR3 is TGTGCCAGCAGTCAGACTAGGCAGTCTTACGAGCAGTACTTC. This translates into CASSQTRQSYEQYF.